This T cell receptor (beta chain) was found in a study of control samples from healthy donors and cancer patients. The CDR3 has 12 residues. Trimming removed 4 bases at V and 8 bases at J, with 9 bases between. The germline CDR1 and CDR2 sequences are SGHTA and FQGNSA. Some clones are missing from TCRdb's copy, which holds only in-frame ones; the method was immunoSEQ multiplex PCR. The profile shows 150,000 to 200,000 clones, 91% of them singletons. The chain carries TRBV7-2 and TRBJ2-1; D uncertain. The sequencing input was blood. This sequence originates from a woman in her thirties in good health. This chain's CDR3 is CASSSHWDEQFF. CDR3 bases: TGTGCCAGCAGCTCGCACTGGGATGAGCAGTTCTTC.